Listed below are T cell receptor beta chains from one sample, sequenced in a study of CD8 T cells in Susac syndrome. TCRdb recomputed calls from the immunoSEQ multiplex PCR reads with MiXCR, one row per CDR3 protein. The sample lists around 170,000 distinct CDR3 sequences, approximately 95% occurring once. Sequenced material: CD8+ T cells from PBMCs. The receptor set was obtained from a human donor with Susac syndrome. CDR3s include the opening cysteine and the closing phenylalanine or tryptophan. Fields, in order: clone size, CDR3 length, V gene, D gene, J gene, CDR3 DNA, CDR3 protein. The D gene is left open where the match is weak. Expanded clones are given a class, and other clones once, few, many or no size at all.

abundance: .; len: 16; v_gene: TRBV30; d_gene: .; j_gene: TRBJ1-5; CDR3nt: TGTGCCTGGAGTGTGGATTCGGGTAATAGCAATCAGCCCCAGCATTTT; CDR3aa: CAWSVDSGNSNQPQHF
abundance: .; len: 12; v_gene: TRBV30; d_gene: .; j_gene: TRBJ2-7; CDR3nt: TGTGCCTGGAGTGTAGGGCCGGGGGAGCAGTACTTC; CDR3aa: CAWSVGPGEQYF
abundance: .; len: 12; v_gene: TRBV7-9; d_gene: .; j_gene: TRBJ2-5; CDR3nt: TGTGCCAGCAGCTTCGAGGCGGAGACCCAGTACTTC; CDR3aa: CASSFEAETQYF
abundance: few; len: 12; v_gene: TRBV13; d_gene: .; j_gene: TRBJ1-2; CDR3nt: TGTGCCAGCAGCGGGGACATCTATGGCTACACCTTC; CDR3aa: CASSGDIYGYTF
abundance: .; len: 16; v_gene: TRBV7-9; d_gene: .; j_gene: TRBJ1-1; CDR3nt: TGTGCCAGCAACGCCCGGAACAGCTATTGGAACACTGAAGCTTTCTTT; CDR3aa: CASNARNSYWNTEAFF
abundance: once; len: 14; v_gene: TRBV5-4; d_gene: TRBD1; j_gene: TRBJ1-1; CDR3nt: TGTGCCAGCAGCTGGGGACAGGGTGACACTGAAGCTTTCTTT; CDR3aa: CASSWGQGDTEAFF
abundance: .; len: 15; v_gene: TRBV6-5; d_gene: .; j_gene: TRBJ2-7; CDR3nt: TGTGCCAGCAGTTACTCGAACGAAGGACGGTACGAGCAGTACTTC; CDR3aa: CASSYSNEGRYEQYF
abundance: .; len: 16; v_gene: TRBV28; d_gene: .; j_gene: TRBJ2-5; CDR3nt: TGTGCCAGCAGATACCGGGAGACCTCTAGCCAAGAGACCCAGTACTTC; CDR3aa: CASRYRETSSQETQYF
abundance: .; len: 14; v_gene: TRBV14; d_gene: .; j_gene: TRBJ2-1; CDR3nt: TGTGCCAGCAGCCAAGTGGGCCTGAACAATGAGCAGTTCTTC; CDR3aa: CASSQVGLNNEQFF
abundance: .; len: 14; v_gene: TRBV29-1; d_gene: TRBD1; j_gene: TRBJ1-5; CDR3nt: TGCAGCGTTGTACAGGGGGCATCCAATCAGCCCCAGCATTTT; CDR3aa: CSVVQGASNQPQHF
abundance: .; len: 15; v_gene: TRBV20-1; d_gene: .; j_gene: TRBJ1-5; CDR3nt: TGCAGTGCTAGAGATCAGGTCAAGGAAGGTCAGCCCCAGCATTTT; CDR3aa: CSARDQVKEGQPQHF
abundance: .; len: 14; v_gene: TRBV9; d_gene: TRBD1; j_gene: TRBJ2-1; CDR3nt: TGTGCCAGCAGTAGACAGGGGGCCTACTATGAGCAGTTCTTC; CDR3aa: CASSRQGAYYEQFF
abundance: .; len: 15; v_gene: TRBV6-1; d_gene: .; j_gene: TRBJ2-2; CDR3nt: TGTGCCAGCAGCCCCGGGCCGGGGGACACCGGGGAGCTGTTTTTT; CDR3aa: CASSPGPGDTGELFF
abundance: .; len: 16; v_gene: TRBV7-6; d_gene: .; j_gene: TRBJ2-5; CDR3nt: TGTGCCAGCAGCTTAGCGGGTCCAGGGTTGTTAGAGACCCAGTACTTC; CDR3aa: CASSLAGPGLLETQYF
abundance: .; len: 14; v_gene: TRBV20-1; d_gene: .; j_gene: TRBJ2-5; CDR3nt: TGCAGTGCTCCAAAGACAGCCCCCAGAGAGACCCAGTACTTC; CDR3aa: CSAPKTAPRETQYF
abundance: .; len: 14; v_gene: TRBV7-9; d_gene: .; j_gene: TRBJ1-6; CDR3nt: TGTGCCAGCAGCTCCCTGGGGGTTCGATCACCCCTCCACTTT; CDR3aa: CASSSLGVRSPLHF
abundance: .; len: 14; v_gene: TRBV20-1; d_gene: .; j_gene: TRBJ2-1; CDR3nt: TGCAGTGCCAGGGGCGCTGACGGAGCCAATGAGCAGTTCTTC; CDR3aa: CSARGADGANEQFF
abundance: .; len: 16; v_gene: TRBV6-1; d_gene: .; j_gene: TRBJ1-2; CDR3nt: TGTGCCAGCACCGACTGGGGACCCGGGGCCCTCTATGGCTACACCTTC; CDR3aa: CASTDWGPGALYGYTF
abundance: .; len: 15; v_gene: TRBV6-5; d_gene: .; j_gene: TRBJ2-5; CDR3nt: TGTGCCAGCAGTTATAACCAGGGCAGCCAAGAGACCCAGTACTTC; CDR3aa: CASSYNQGSQETQYF
abundance: .; len: 16; v_gene: TRBV9; d_gene: TRBD1; j_gene: TRBJ2-4; CDR3nt: TGTGCCAGCAGCGATGGACAGGGAAGTACCAAAAACATTCAGTACTTC; CDR3aa: CASSDGQGSTKNIQYF
abundance: .; len: 16; v_gene: TRBV28; d_gene: TRBD2; j_gene: TRBJ2-2; CDR3nt: TGTGCCAGCAGTTTATCCCCTAGCGGGAGGACCGGGGAGCTGTTTTTT; CDR3aa: CASSLSPSGRTGELFF
abundance: .; len: 12; v_gene: TRBV28; d_gene: .; j_gene: TRBJ1-2; CDR3nt: TGTGCCAGCAGTCCGCAAGCTTATGGCTACACCTTC; CDR3aa: CASSPQAYGYTF
abundance: .; len: 14; v_gene: TRBV6-4; d_gene: TRBD1; j_gene: TRBJ1-5; CDR3nt: TGTGCCAGCAGCGTTAACAGGGGTGGGCAGCCCCAGCATTTT; CDR3aa: CASSVNRGGQPQHF
abundance: .; len: 13; v_gene: TRBV30; d_gene: TRBD2; j_gene: TRBJ2-7; CDR3nt: TGTGCCTGGGAGCGGGGGGGCTTTGACGAGCAGTACTTC; CDR3aa: CAWERGGFDEQYF
abundance: .; len: 15; v_gene: TRBV6-2/TRBV6-3; d_gene: TRBD1; j_gene: TRBJ2-2; CDR3nt: TGTGCCAGCAGTTACGGGACAGGGCGCACCGGGGAGCTGTTTTTT; CDR3aa: CASSYGTGRTGELFF
abundance: .; len: 15; v_gene: TRBV24-1; d_gene: .; j_gene: TRBJ1-3; CDR3nt: TGTGCCACCAACCAACAGGGTTGTACTGGAAACACCATATATTTT; CDR3aa: CATNQQGCTGNTIYF
abundance: once; len: 14; v_gene: TRBV13; d_gene: .; j_gene: TRBJ2-7; CDR3nt: TGTGCCAGCAGCTTAGGAAAGAGCACCTACGAGCAGTACTTC; CDR3aa: CASSLGKSTYEQYF
abundance: .; len: 17; v_gene: TRBV7-8; d_gene: TRBD1; j_gene: TRBJ1-2; CDR3nt: TGTGCCAGCAGCTCAGGACAGGGGAACTCCGCTAGGTTTGGCTACACCTTC; CDR3aa: CASSSGQGNSARFGYTF
abundance: .; len: 15; v_gene: TRBV4-1; d_gene: .; j_gene: TRBJ2-1; CDR3nt: TGCGCCAGCAGCCAACCGGGACTGTCCTACAATGAGCAGTTCTTC; CDR3aa: CASSQPGLSYNEQFF